This T cell receptor beta chain was captured in a study of blood T cell repertoires in COVID-19 (dated by TCRdb to about 2020). Background on the whole study: Samples from collaborators originated in the United States, Italy and Spain and spanned both the acute and convalescent phases of COVID-19. The repertoires were released in a freely available public database meant as a resource for research on the immune response to SARS-CoV-2. Samples came from the ongoing ImmuneRACE study (first 160 participants) plus 1,254 subjects from 6 global collaborators. The material from the prospective study consisted of cDNA or gDNA derived from T cells, B-cell-depleted T cells, or PBMCs. Nearly every sample came with metadata listing a de-identified subject ID, COVID-19 status, age in years and sex. Where available, HLA class I and class II types were taken from metadata supplied by the sample provider and were not determined by assay-based typing. The dataset comprised deeply sampled blood TCRbeta repertoires from subjects exposed to, actively infected with, or recovered from COVID-19.

Turning to this clone: No cognate antigen has been identified for it. Per-base qualities were not stored, and no clone one base away is much larger.

TCRbeta CDR3 regions were amplified from genomic DNA using the immunoSEQ Assay, a bias-controlled multiplex PCR. The study's processing was this. Within the assay, amplification of reference gene primers was used to estimate how many nucleated cells each sample contained. To quantify the absolute abundance of each unique TCRbeta CDR3 rearrangement, sequence reads were collapsed and filtered. Productive Simpson clonality was computed per sample as the square root of Simpson's diversity index over productive rearrangements. Here the immuneACCESS table is served through TCRdb, limited to in-frame sequences with V and J called. Missing clones are a known gap in these copies; in checked studies unresolved V genes cover under half, and the rest lacks a known reason. That table furnishes V, J and clone size, whereas the DNA furnished D and trimming. The sample table records approximately 170,000 clones; about 83% of these occur just once. The ten most abundant clones make up around 19% of the sample.

The CDR3 goes from the cysteine to the phenylalanine over 14 residues. Only the CDR3 DNA is retained, 42 bases long and in frame from the first base. The junction shows trimming of 0 bases on V and 6 bases on J, plus 11 bases between the germline ends. The germline V gene (reference sequence) provides CDR1 MNHNY and CDR2 SVGAGI. Samples from volunteer blood donors who had recovered from COVID-19 were contributed by a second Seattle source. Each collaborating institution followed its own protocols to collect whole blood in K2EDTA tubes. For TCRbeta analysis, collaborators shipped samples as frozen whole blood, isolated PBMCs, or DNA extracted from either of those sample types. Results the study describes overall, beyond this receptor: The quantity of clinical and demographic metadata differed by source and by participant and was supplied without curation.

Sequenced material: peripheral blood. The sequence was collected from a woman aged 70 to 79 who had recovered from COVID-19. The rearranged segments are TRBV6-6 and TRBJ1-2; the D gene cannot be resolved reliably. CDR3 reads: CASSYSPEKNGYTF. The sequenced DNA is TGTGCCAGCAGTTACTCGCCAGAAAAGAATGGCTACACCTTC.